What follows is one TCR beta chain and its context. These data belong to a study of regulatory T cells in long-lasting Graves disease. Arm-PCR of CDR3 regions and iRepertoire HTBI primers were used to build TCR beta libraries. TCRdb passed the multiplex PCR reads through MiXCR, listing each CDR3 protein once. The data contain some 460,000 distinct CDR3 sequences, around 15% of them singletons. Sample time point: newly diagnosed GD, antithyroid drugs for less than 3 months. With RNA extracted from PBMCs as input, the TCR library was made. CDR3 length: 13 amino acids. V dropped 8 bases and J dropped 6 bases, with 17 bases sitting between them. Germline V gene lookup returns CDR1 MNHEY and CDR2 SVGEGT. The same sample was also used in a study of T cells in Graves' hyperthyroidism and ophthalmopathy.

J is TRBJ2-7 and V is TRBV6-2 or TRBV6-3; a possible D gene is TRBD1 (6 bases). Sequenced here: peripheral blood mononuclear cells (PBMCs), sampled at new diagnosis, from a patient treated with antithyroid drugs. The TCR was taken from a middle-aged man with Graves disease. CDR3 DNA sequence: TGTGCCAGCCCTCCAGGGGCAGGTGGCGAGCAGTACTTC. Protein product: CASPPGAGGEQYF.